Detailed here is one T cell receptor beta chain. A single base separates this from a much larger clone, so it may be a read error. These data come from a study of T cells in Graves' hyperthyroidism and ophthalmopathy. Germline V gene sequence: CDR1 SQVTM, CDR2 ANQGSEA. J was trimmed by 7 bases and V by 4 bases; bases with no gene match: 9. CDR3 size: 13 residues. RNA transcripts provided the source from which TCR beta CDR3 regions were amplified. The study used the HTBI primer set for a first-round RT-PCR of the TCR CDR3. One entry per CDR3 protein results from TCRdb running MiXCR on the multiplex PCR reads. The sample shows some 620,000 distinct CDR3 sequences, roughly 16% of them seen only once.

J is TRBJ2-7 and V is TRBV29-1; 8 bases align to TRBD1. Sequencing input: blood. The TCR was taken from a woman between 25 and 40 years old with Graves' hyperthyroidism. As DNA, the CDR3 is TGCAGCGTTGCCGGGACAGGAGGTTTAGAGCAGTACTTC. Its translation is CSVAGTGGLEQYF.